Listed below are T cell receptor beta chains from one sample, sequenced in a study of neurological immune-mediated disorders. Via MiXCR, TCRdb re-called the 5' RACE reads, giving one row per CDR3 protein. The table includes just over 30,000 distinct CDR3 sequences, more than 4% detected once. The sequencing sample was made of CD4+ T cells from blood. Every receptor here comes from a woman aged 40 to 55 in good health. Each CDR3 is given without its conserved first and last residue. Fields, in order: J gene, D gene, clone size, V gene, CDR3 protein. D genes are given only for firm matches. The size of a clone is reported for some rows only, either as once, few or many, or as a class for expanded clones.

j_call: TRBJ2-5
d_call: TRBD2
clone_size: many
v_call: TRBV7-2
cdr3_aa: ASSSGGVGAGGLRTQY

j_call: TRBJ2-7
d_call: -
clone_size: many
v_call: TRBV20-1
cdr3_aa: SAQRGGPYSYEQY

j_call: TRBJ2-5
d_call: TRBD2
clone_size: many
v_call: TRBV7-9
cdr3_aa: ASSPRGSGGQETQY

j_call: TRBJ2-1
d_call: -
clone_size: many
v_call: TRBV7-2
cdr3_aa: ASSLQGGLLEQF

j_call: TRBJ2-3
d_call: TRBD2
clone_size: many
v_call: TRBV5-1
cdr3_aa: ASKPASGGKGTDTQY

j_call: TRBJ2-7
d_call: TRBD2
clone_size: -
v_call: TRBV5-1
cdr3_aa: ASSLTTSNYEQY

j_call: TRBJ2-1
d_call: TRBD2
clone_size: many
v_call: TRBV29-1
cdr3_aa: SAPTRGKSSYNEQF

j_call: TRBJ1-4
d_call: -
clone_size: many
v_call: TRBV3-1
cdr3_aa: ASSPGTNEKLF

j_call: TRBJ2-5
d_call: -
clone_size: many
v_call: TRBV7-2
cdr3_aa: ASTPRRSQETQY

j_call: TRBJ2-2
d_call: -
clone_size: many
v_call: TRBV3-1
cdr3_aa: ASSGRRGSNTGELF

j_call: TRBJ2-1
d_call: -
clone_size: many
v_call: TRBV12-3/TRBV12-4
cdr3_aa: ASSSGGLREQF

j_call: TRBJ2-5
d_call: -
clone_size: many
v_call: TRBV5-1
cdr3_aa: ASSLAPAGIQETQY

j_call: TRBJ2-2
d_call: TRBD2
clone_size: many
v_call: TRBV5-5
cdr3_aa: ASSLGLADTGELF

j_call: TRBJ1-4
d_call: -
clone_size: many
v_call: TRBV4-1
cdr3_aa: ASSQDQGGGEKLF

j_call: TRBJ2-1
d_call: -
clone_size: many
v_call: TRBV20-1
cdr3_aa: SALLGNEQF

j_call: TRBJ2-6
d_call: -
clone_size: many
v_call: TRBV12-3/TRBV12-4
cdr3_aa: ASSFYRLSGANVLT

j_call: TRBJ2-2
d_call: -
clone_size: many
v_call: TRBV21-1
cdr3_aa: ASTRGLITGELF

j_call: TRBJ2-4
d_call: -
clone_size: many
v_call: TRBV12-3/TRBV12-4
cdr3_aa: ASSFGSLAKNIQY

j_call: TRBJ2-7
d_call: -
clone_size: many
v_call: TRBV14
cdr3_aa: ASSPRKQSEQY

j_call: TRBJ1-1
d_call: TRBD1
clone_size: many
v_call: TRBV28
cdr3_aa: ASRDGTGATNTEAF

j_call: TRBJ2-3
d_call: -
clone_size: many
v_call: TRBV5-1
cdr3_aa: ASSSSSYPNLQY

j_call: TRBJ2-7
d_call: -
clone_size: many
v_call: TRBV5-1
cdr3_aa: ASSLLFSSYEQY

j_call: TRBJ1-2
d_call: -
clone_size: many
v_call: TRBV9
cdr3_aa: ASSVDPKASGYT

j_call: TRBJ2-1
d_call: -
clone_size: -
v_call: TRBV6-6
cdr3_aa: ASGTFEQF

j_call: TRBJ2-7
d_call: -
clone_size: many
v_call: TRBV20-1
cdr3_aa: SARRQAIYEQY

j_call: TRBJ2-4
d_call: TRBD2
clone_size: many
v_call: TRBV3-1
cdr3_aa: ASSLTGASGLRDVAKNIQY

j_call: TRBJ2-5
d_call: -
clone_size: many
v_call: TRBV12-3/TRBV12-4
cdr3_aa: ASSLRETQY

j_call: TRBJ2-7
d_call: TRBD1
clone_size: many
v_call: TRBV12-3/TRBV12-4
cdr3_aa: ASSLGIWSTGGNEQY

j_call: TRBJ1-1
d_call: TRBD1
clone_size: many
v_call: TRBV5-1
cdr3_aa: ASSLRTGGNTEAF

j_call: TRBJ2-3
d_call: -
clone_size: many
v_call: TRBV20-1
cdr3_aa: SARMATQY

j_call: TRBJ2-1
d_call: TRBD1
clone_size: many
v_call: TRBV5-1
cdr3_aa: ASSRTGANDNEQF

j_call: TRBJ2-7
d_call: -
clone_size: many
v_call: TRBV5-5
cdr3_aa: ASSYVAGGTYEQY

j_call: TRBJ2-7
d_call: TRBD1
clone_size: many
v_call: TRBV18
cdr3_aa: ASSPTDRLYEQY

j_call: TRBJ2-5
d_call: TRBD2
clone_size: many
v_call: TRBV7-7
cdr3_aa: ASSPGLAGGLETQY

j_call: TRBJ2-1
d_call: -
clone_size: many
v_call: TRBV20-1
cdr3_aa: SARRLGRAPNEQF

j_call: TRBJ2-1
d_call: -
clone_size: many
v_call: TRBV5-1
cdr3_aa: ASSLQGVNEQF

j_call: TRBJ2-1
d_call: -
clone_size: many
v_call: TRBV24-1
cdr3_aa: ATSDLKVNEQF

j_call: TRBJ2-1
d_call: -
clone_size: many
v_call: TRBV12-3/TRBV12-4
cdr3_aa: ASSRTRSSYNEQF

j_call: TRBJ2-3
d_call: TRBD2
clone_size: many
v_call: TRBV20-1
cdr3_aa: SAGGASGGASDTQY

j_call: TRBJ1-2
d_call: TRBD1
clone_size: many
v_call: TRBV5-5
cdr3_aa: ASSSPTGVYGYT

j_call: TRBJ2-3
d_call: -
clone_size: many
v_call: TRBV18
cdr3_aa: ASSPQQNTQY

j_call: TRBJ2-4
d_call: -
clone_size: many
v_call: TRBV20-1
cdr3_aa: SASSVLKNIQY

j_call: TRBJ2-5
d_call: -
clone_size: many
v_call: TRBV28
cdr3_aa: ASSQYWGREGGTQY

j_call: TRBJ2-2
d_call: TRBD1
clone_size: many
v_call: TRBV6-2/TRBV6-3
cdr3_aa: ASTDRLTGELF

j_call: TRBJ2-7
d_call: -
clone_size: many
v_call: TRBV7-9
cdr3_aa: ASSPIQGSEQY

j_call: TRBJ2-2
d_call: -
clone_size: many
v_call: TRBV5-6
cdr3_aa: ASSLGGNANTGELF

j_call: TRBJ2-2
d_call: -
clone_size: many
v_call: TRBV25-1
cdr3_aa: ASSVLAGELF